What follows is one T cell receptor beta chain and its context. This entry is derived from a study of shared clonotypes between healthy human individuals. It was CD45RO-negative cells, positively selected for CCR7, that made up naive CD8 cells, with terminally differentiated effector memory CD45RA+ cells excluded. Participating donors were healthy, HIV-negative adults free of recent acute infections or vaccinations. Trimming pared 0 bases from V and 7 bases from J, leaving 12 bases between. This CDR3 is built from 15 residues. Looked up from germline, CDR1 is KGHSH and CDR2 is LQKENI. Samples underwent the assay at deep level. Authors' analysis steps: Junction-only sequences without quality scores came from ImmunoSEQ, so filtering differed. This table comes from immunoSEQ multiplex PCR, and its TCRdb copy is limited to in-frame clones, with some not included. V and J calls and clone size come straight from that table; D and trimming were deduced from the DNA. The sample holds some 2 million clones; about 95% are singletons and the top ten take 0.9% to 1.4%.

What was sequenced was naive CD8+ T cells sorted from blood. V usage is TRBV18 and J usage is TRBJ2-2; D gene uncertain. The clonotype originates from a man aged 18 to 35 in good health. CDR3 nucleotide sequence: TGTGCCAGCTCACCACCCGACGGGTTTGTCGGGGAGCTGTTTTTT. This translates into CASSPPDGFVGELFF.